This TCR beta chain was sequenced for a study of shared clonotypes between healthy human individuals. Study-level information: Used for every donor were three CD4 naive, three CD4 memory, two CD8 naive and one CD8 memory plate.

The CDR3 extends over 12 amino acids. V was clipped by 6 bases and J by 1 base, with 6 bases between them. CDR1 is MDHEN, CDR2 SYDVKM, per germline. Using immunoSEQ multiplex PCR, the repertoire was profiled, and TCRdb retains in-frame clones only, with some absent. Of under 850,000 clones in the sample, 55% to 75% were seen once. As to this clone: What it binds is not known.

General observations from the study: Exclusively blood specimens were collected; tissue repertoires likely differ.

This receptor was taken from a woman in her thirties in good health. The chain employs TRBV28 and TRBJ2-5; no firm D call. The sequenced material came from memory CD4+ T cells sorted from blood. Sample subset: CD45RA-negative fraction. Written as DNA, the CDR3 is TGTGCCAGCAGGAAGGTCCAAGAGACCCAGTACTTC. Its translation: CASRKVQETQYF.